This T cell receptor beta chain was sequenced for a study of blood T cell repertoires in COVID-19. The overall study: There were acute and convalescent COVID-19 samples, and they came from the United States, Italy and Spain.

Original processing notes: Reference gene primers were amplified, and this amplification served to estimate nucleated cell counts. Produced via immunoSEQ multiplex PCR; TCRdb's table is partial and in-frame only. That table supplies the V and J calls and clone size; D and trimming were determined from the DNA. The data contain 150,000 to 200,000 clones, around 73% of them singletons. Trimming removed 0 bases from V and 4 bases from J; junction bases left unmatched: 5. The CDR3 runs 16 residues. Germline CDR1 reads SGHNT; CDR2 reads YENEEA. Participants came from about 23 US areas, aged roughly 18 to 89 years. Categorization into cohorts depended on clinical history that participants reported.

This receptor was identified in a woman aged 45-60 years who had recovered from COVID-19. The chain uses TRBV11-3 and TRBJ2-1; 8 bases are shared with TRBD2. The sequenced sample consisted of PBMCs or T cells enriched from blood (not recorded which). The CDR3 sequence: CASSLEGLAAYNEQFF. CDR3 bases: TGTGCCAGCAGCTTAGAAGGACTAGCAGCGTACAATGAGCAGTTCTTC.